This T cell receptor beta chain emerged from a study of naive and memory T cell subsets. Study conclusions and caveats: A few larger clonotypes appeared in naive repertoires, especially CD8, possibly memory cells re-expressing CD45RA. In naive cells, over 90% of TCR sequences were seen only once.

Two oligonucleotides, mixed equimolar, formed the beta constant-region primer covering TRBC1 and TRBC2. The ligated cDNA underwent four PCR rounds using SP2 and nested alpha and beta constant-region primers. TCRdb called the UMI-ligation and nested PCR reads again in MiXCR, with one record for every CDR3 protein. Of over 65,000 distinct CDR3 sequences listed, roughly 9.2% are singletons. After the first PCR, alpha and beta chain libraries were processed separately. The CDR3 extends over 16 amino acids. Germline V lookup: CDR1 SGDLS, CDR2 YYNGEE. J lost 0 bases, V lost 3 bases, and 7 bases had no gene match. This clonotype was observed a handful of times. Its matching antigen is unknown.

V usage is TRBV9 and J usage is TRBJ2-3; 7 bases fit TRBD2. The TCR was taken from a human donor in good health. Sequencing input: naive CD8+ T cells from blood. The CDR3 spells CASSASYGGSTDTQYF. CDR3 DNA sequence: TGTGCCAGCAGCGCAAGTTACGGGGGGAGCACAGATACGCAGTATTTT.